A selection of T cell receptor beta chains follows, all from one sample in a study of T cells in Graves' hyperthyroidism and ophthalmopathy. One entry per CDR3 protein, called by TCRdb with MiXCR from the multiplex PCR reads. The sample consists of 300,000 to 450,000 distinct CDR3 sequences, about a sixth of them appearing once. Sequencing input: blood. The receptor set was obtained from a woman in her thirties or forties with Graves' ophthalmopathy. CDR3s include the opening cysteine and the closing phenylalanine or tryptophan. A D gene is named only where the DNA matches it firmly. Clone size, where shown, is once, few, many, or a class for clones that have expanded.

J gene | clone size | V gene | D gene | CDR3 DNA | CDR3 protein
TRBJ1-1 | many | TRBV12-3/TRBV12-4 | - | TGTGCCAGCAGCCCAAGGACTGCCCCTGAAGCTTTCTTT | CASSPRTAPEAFF
TRBJ2-2 | - | TRBV5-5 | TRBD2 | TGTGCCAGCAGCTCCCGGCTAGCGGGAAACACCGGGGAGCTGTTTTTT | CASSSRLAGNTGELFF
TRBJ2-7 | - | TRBV2 | - | TGTGCCAGCAGTCGTCACTACTCCTACGAGCAGTACTTC | CASSRHYSYEQYF
TRBJ1-5 | many | TRBV15 | - | TGTGCCACCAGCCGACTCCCGAAGTGGGATAGCAATCAGCCCCAGCATTTT | CATSRLPKWDSNQPQHF
TRBJ2-5 | - | TRBV19 | TRBD2 | TGTGCCAGTACCCCGGGAGGCCAAGAGACCCAGTACTTC | CASTPGGQETQYF
TRBJ1-1 | many | TRBV5-1 | - | TGCGCCAGCAGCTTGGCCGAGAAGGCTGAAGCTTTCTTT | CASSLAEKAEAFF
TRBJ2-7 | many | TRBV28 | TRBD2 | TGTGCCAGCAGACCCGTACTAGCGGGAGGGCCCCACGAGCAGTACTTC | CASRPVLAGGPHEQYF
TRBJ2-7 | - | TRBV5-1 | - | TGCGCCAGCAGCTTGGATATGGGGGCTTCTAGGTACGAGCAGTACTTC | CASSLDMGASRYEQYF
TRBJ1-3 | many | TRBV7-6 | - | TGTGCCAGCAGCTCACTCTCTGGAAACACCATATATTTT | CASSSLSGNTIYF
TRBJ1-5 | - | TRBV6-1 | - | TGTGCCAGCAGGTCAGGGTCTACCAATCAGCCCCAGCATTTT | CASRSGSTNQPQHF
TRBJ2-3 | many | TRBV5-1 | TRBD2 | TGCGCCAGCAGGACTAGCGGGAGTACCACAGATACGCAGTATTTT | CASRTSGSTTDTQYF
TRBJ2-5 | many | TRBV7-2 | - | TGTGCCAGCAGCTTAGGACTCGCGGGTATTGGAGAGACCCAGTACTTC | CASSLGLAGIGETQYF
TRBJ2-4 | many | TRBV7-3 | - | TGTGCCAGCAGCTTACGCCGGGACTCCGGGTCGCCCAAAAACATTCAGTACTTC | CASSLRRDSGSPKNIQYF
TRBJ2-7 | many | TRBV11-2 | - | TGTGCCAGCAGCCGTAGTGCAGCCTACGAGCAGTACTTC | CASSRSAAYEQYF
TRBJ2-7 | many | TRBV6-5 | - | TGTGCCAGCAGTATCCGGGAGACCTACGAGCAGTACTTC | CASSIRETYEQYF
TRBJ2-5 | many | TRBV29-1 | TRBD1 | TGCAGCGTTGAAAGGACCCAGGGGGCGGGGGAGACCCAGTACTTC | CSVERTQGAGETQYF
TRBJ2-5 | many | TRBV28 | - | TGTGCCAGCAGTTCCCCTATGACGACCCAGTACTTC | CASSSPMTTQYF
TRBJ2-7 | - | TRBV12-3/TRBV12-4 | - | TGTGCCAGCAGTTTAGAGGTGGTTTACGAGCAGTACTTC | CASSLEVVYEQYF
TRBJ2-7 | many | TRBV20-1 | TRBD1 | TGCAGTGCTACCCGGGACAGGGACGAGCAGTACTTC | CSATRDRDEQYF
TRBJ2-7 | - | TRBV20-1 | - | TGCAGTGCTAGAGCCGGTGGAGGGAGAGACGAGCAGTACTTC | CSARAGGGRDEQYF